Listed here are 10 T cell receptor beta chains from one sample, sequenced in a study of response to subunit inactivated influenza vaccine. One entry per CDR3 protein, called by TCRdb with MiXCR from the RT-PCR reads. The data contain around 850,000 distinct CDR3 sequences, about 18% of them seen just once; the ten biggest clones take up roughly 10%. Sequencing was performed on PBMCs from blood, taken around 5 days after vaccination. These receptors were taken from a man in his forties or fifties who received an inactivated influenza vaccine.

This clonotype was detected many times. The chain combines TRBV5-6 with TRBJ2-5; D remains ambiguous. Germline CDR1 SGHDT, CDR2 YYEEEE. The CDR3 has 14 residues. V lost 1 base, J lost 2 bases, and 9 bases lay in between. In nucleotides, the CDR3 is TGTGCCAGCAGCTTGACGGACGGACAAGAGACCCAGTACTTC. This translates into CASSLTDGQETQYF.

Many counts were recorded for this clonotype. The rearrangement uses TRBV29-1 and TRBJ2-5; 8 bases are a match to TRBD2. V was clipped by 2 bases and J by 5 bases; unmatched bases: 10. The CDR3 totals 15 residues. Looked up from germline, CDR1 is SQVTM and CDR2 is ANQGSEA. The CDR3 bases are TGCAGCGTTGAAACGGGTCTAGCGGGCGGTGAGACCCAGTACTTC. This gives the protein CSVETGLAGGETQYF.

This clonotype was detected only a few times. The gene calls are TRBV5-5 and TRBJ2-7, with a weak D call TRBD1 (5 bases). The V and J ends lost 4 bases and 0 bases respectively, with 11 bases between them. This CDR3 has 14 amino acids. CDR1 and CDR2 from the germline V gene are SGHKS and YYEKEE (reference sequence). The CDR3 protein is CASSEDNISYEQYF. In DNA form, the CDR3 reads TGTGCCAGCAGCGAGGACAATATCTCCTACGAGCAGTACTTC.

A few counts support this clonotype. The chain recombines TRBV20-1 with TRBJ2-2, with 7 nucleotides matching TRBD2. This CDR3 comprises 14 residues. J was trimmed by 6 bases and V by 5 bases; bases with no gene match: 9. CDR1 and CDR2 from the germline V gene are DFQATT and SNEGSKA (reference sequence). The CDR3 loop is CSAQFVGGAGELFF. Written as DNA, the CDR3 is TGCAGTGCTCAGTTCGTTGGGGGGGCCGGGGAGCTGTTTTTT.

The V gene is TRBV5-1, the J gene TRBJ2-5, with D possibly TRBD1 on 5 matching bases. Trimming cost V 5 bases and J 1 base, with 9 bases left between them. This CDR3 contains 13 residues. Per germline, CDR1 SGHRS and CDR2 YFSETQ. CDR3 nucleotides: TGCGCCAGCAGGATTGACAGCCAAGAGACCCAGTACTTC. Amino acids: CASRIDSQETQYF. The full variable domain, in which reference TRBV5-1 and TRBJ2-5 provide the parts outside the CDR3, is KAGVTQTPRYLIKTRGQQVTLSCSPISGHRSVSWYQQTPGQGLQFLFEYFSETQRNKGNFPGRFSGRQFSNSRSEMNVSTLELGDSALYLCASRIDSQETQYFGPGTRLLVL.

This clonotype was counted only a few times. The chain has TRBV2 and TRBJ2-1; a possible D gene is TRBD2 (5 bases). The CDR3 consists of 16 residues. The V end lost 7 bases, the J end lost 1 base, and 17 bases lay between the germline ends. Germline CDR1 reads SNHLY; CDR2 reads FYNNEI. The CDR3 region is CASTTSPWRSYNEQFF. The CDR3 bases are TGTGCCAGCACGACTTCCCCATGGAGGTCCTACAATGAGCAGTTCTTC.

This clonotype has ten or more counts. J is TRBJ2-3 and V is TRBV21-1; TRBD1 reflects the table's D call only, with no check against the DNA. TRBV21-1 is an annotated pseudogene. The CDR3 has 15 amino acids. CDR3 sequence: CASSLAGGFADTQYF. The CDR3 DNA follows: TGTGCCAGTAGCCTCGCAGGGGGCTTCGCAGATACGCAGTATTTT.

This clonotype was observed a handful of times. This sequence joins TRBV10-3 and TRBJ1-2, with D perhaps matching TRBD1 (5 bases). The germline gives CDR1 ENHRY, CDR2 SYGVKD. V lost 2 bases, J lost 2 bases, and 9 bases lay in between. CDR3 length: 14 amino acids. The CDR3 sequence is CAISEEGRNYGYTF. CDR3 nucleotides: TGTGCCATCAGTGAGGAGGGACGGAACTATGGCTACACCTTC.

This clonotype was recorded a few times. The chain has TRBV27 and TRBJ2-3, with 11 bases that match TRBD2. CDR3 length: 18 amino acids. With 3 bases clipped from V and 5 bases from J, the junction kept 13 bases outside the gene matches. Germline loops: CDR1 MNHEY, CDR2 SMNVEV (reference sequence). The CDR3 sequence is CASSFFETSGSGGDTQYF. The CDR3, as DNA: TGTGCCAGCAGTTTTTTCGAAACTAGCGGGAGCGGAGGAGATACGCAGTATTTT.

The gene calls are TRBV6-1 and TRBJ1-6, with 7 bases lining up with TRBD1. Germline V gene sequence: CDR1 MNHNS, CDR2 SASEGT. The CDR3 contains 13 residues. Germline trimming cut 11 bases from V and 6 bases from J; bases unmatched to any gene: 7. CDR3 sequence (DNA): TGTGCCGCAGGCAGGGGGGGTAATTCACCCCTCCACTTT. It codes for CAAGRGGNSPLHF.